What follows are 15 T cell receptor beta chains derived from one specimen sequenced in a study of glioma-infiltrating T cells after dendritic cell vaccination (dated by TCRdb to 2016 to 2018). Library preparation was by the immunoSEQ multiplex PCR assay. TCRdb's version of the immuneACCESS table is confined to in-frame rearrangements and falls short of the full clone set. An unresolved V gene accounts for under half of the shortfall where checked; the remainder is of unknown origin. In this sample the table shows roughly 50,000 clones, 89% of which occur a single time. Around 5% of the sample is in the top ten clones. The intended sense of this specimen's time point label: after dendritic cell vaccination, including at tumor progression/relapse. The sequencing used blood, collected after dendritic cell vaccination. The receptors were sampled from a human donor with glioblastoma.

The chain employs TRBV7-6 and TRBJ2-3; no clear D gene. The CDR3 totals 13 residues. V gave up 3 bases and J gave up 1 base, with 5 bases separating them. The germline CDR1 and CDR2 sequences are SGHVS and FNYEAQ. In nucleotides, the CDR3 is TGTGCCAGCAGCTTTGTCGGCACAGATACGCAGTATTTT. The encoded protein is CASSFVGTDTQYF.

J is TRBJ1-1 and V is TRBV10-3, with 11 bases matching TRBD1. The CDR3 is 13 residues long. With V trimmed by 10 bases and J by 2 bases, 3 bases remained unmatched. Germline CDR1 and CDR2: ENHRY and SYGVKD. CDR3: CASGQGANTEAFF. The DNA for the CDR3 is TGTGCCAGTGGACAGGGGGCCAACACTGAAGCTTTCTTT.

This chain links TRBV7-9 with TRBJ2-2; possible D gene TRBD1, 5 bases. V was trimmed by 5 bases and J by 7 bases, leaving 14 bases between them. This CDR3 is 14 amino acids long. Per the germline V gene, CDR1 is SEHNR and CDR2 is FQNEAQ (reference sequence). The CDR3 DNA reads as TGTGCCAGCAGCCGTCAAAAGGGGATCGGGGAGCTGTTTTTT. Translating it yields CASSRQKGIGELFF.

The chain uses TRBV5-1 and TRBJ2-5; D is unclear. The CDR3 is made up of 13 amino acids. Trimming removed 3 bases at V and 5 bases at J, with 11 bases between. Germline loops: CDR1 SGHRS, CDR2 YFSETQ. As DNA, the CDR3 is TGCGCCAGCAGCTCTAGTAATATTGAGACCCAGTACTTC. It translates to CASSSSNIETQYF.

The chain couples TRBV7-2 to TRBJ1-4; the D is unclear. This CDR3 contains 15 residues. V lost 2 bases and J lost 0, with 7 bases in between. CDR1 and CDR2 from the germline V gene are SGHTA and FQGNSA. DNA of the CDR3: TGTGCCAGCAGCTTATCTCTGTCAACTAATGAAAAACTGTTTTTT. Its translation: CASSLSLSTNEKLFF.

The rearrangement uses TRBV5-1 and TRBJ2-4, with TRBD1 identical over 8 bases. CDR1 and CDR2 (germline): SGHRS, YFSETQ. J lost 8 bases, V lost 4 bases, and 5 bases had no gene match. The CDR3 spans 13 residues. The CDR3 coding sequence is TGCGCCAGCAGCCCGGGACAGGACTACATTCAGTACTTC. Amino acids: CASSPGQDYIQYF.

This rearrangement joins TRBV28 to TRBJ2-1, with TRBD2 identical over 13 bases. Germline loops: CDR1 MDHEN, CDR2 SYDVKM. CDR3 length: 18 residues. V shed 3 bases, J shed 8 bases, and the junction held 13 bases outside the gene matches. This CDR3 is CASSLVQPGLAGTDEQFF. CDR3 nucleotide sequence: TGTGCCAGCAGTTTGGTCCAACCGGGACTAGCGGGAACGGATGAGCAGTTCTTC. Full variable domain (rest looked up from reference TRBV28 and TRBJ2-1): DVKVTQSSRYLVKRTGEKVFLECVQDMDHENMFWYRQDPGLGLRLIYFSYDVKMKEKGDIPEGYSVSREKKERFSLILESASTNQTSMYLCASSLVQPGLAGTDEQFFGPGTRLTVL.

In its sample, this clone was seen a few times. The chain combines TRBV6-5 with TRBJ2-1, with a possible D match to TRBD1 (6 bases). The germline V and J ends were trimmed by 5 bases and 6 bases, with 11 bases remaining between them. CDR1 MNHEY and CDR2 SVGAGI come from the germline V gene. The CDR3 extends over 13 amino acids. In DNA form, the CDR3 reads TGTGCCAGCAGTAGGACAGTTTCCAATGAGCAGTTCTTC. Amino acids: CASSRTVSNEQFF.

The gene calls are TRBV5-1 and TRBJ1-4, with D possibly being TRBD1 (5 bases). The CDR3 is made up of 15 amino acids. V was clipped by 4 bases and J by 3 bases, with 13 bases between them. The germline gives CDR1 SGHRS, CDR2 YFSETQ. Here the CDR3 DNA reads TGCGCCAGCAGCCAGACGGGACTTTCTAATGAAAAACTGTTTTTT. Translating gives CASSQTGLSNEKLFF.

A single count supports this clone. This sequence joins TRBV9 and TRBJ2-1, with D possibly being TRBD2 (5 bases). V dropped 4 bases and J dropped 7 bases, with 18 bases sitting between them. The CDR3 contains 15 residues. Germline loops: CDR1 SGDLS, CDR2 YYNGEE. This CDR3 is CASSLRGQPENEQFF. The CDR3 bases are TGTGCCAGCAGCTTACGAGGGCAACCGGAGAATGAGCAGTTCTTC.

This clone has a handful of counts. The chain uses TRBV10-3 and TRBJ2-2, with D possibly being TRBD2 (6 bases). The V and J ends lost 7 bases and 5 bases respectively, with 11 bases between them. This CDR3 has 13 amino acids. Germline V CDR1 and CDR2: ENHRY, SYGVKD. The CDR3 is CAITGVETGELFF. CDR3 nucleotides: TGTGCCATCACGGGGGTTGAGACCGGGGAGCTGTTTTTT.

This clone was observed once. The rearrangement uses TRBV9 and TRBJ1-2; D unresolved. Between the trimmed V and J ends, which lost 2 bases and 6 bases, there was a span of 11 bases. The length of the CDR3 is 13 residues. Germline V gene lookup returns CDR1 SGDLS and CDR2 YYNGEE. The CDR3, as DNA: TGTGCCAGCAGCGTCGGGATACCGGATGGCTACACCTTC. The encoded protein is CASSVGIPDGYTF.

CDR3 protein: CASSLGGTANTEAFF. CDR3 nucleotides: TGTGCCAGCAGTTTAGGGGGGACAGCTAACACTGAAGCTTTCTTT. The V gene is TRBV27, the J gene TRBJ1-1; TRBD1 aligns across 7 bases. CDR3 length: 15 amino acids. Losses at the gene ends were 2 bases for V and 2 bases for J; bases not matched to a gene: 5. The germline gives CDR1 MNHEY, CDR2 SMNVEV (reference sequence).

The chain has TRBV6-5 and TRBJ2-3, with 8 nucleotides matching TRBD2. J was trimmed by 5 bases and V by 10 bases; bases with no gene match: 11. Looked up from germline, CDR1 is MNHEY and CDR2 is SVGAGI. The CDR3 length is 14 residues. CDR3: CATKPGLAGDTQYF. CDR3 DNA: TGTGCCACCAAACCCGGGCTAGCGGGAGATACGCAGTATTTT.

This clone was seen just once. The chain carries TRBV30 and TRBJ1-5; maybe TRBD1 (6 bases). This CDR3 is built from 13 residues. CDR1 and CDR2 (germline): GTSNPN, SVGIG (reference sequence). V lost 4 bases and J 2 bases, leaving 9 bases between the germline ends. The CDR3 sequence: CAWTSGGNQPQHF. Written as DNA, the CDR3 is TGTGCCTGGACGTCAGGGGGCAATCAGCCCCAGCATTTT.